Shown below are 29 T cell receptor beta chains from a single sample sequenced in a study of beta chain features in type 1 diabetes. As every portion of the isolated RNA was reverse transcribed, the sequencing read expressed TCRB transcripts. Repertoires were generated with immunoSEQ multiplex PCR, while TCRdb's copy carries only in-frame clones and drops some. The data hold about 210,000 clones, with about a tenth observed a single time. Sequencing was performed on central memory CD4+ T cells from blood. These receptors all come from a man between 18 and 35 years old in good health.

This clone came up a few times. Other DNA sequences in this sample translate to the same CDR3. This chain joins TRBV7-2 and TRBJ2-5; no clear D. V lost 5 bases to trimming and J lost 4 bases, with 11 bases between them. This CDR3 has 13 residues. Germline V gene lookup returns CDR1 SGHTA and CDR2 FQGNSA. CDR3 nucleotide sequence: TGTGCCAGCAGCCTGGGAAGGAGAGAGACCCAGTACTTC. Translation: CASSLGRRETQYF.

This clone was seen only a few times. This sequence joins TRBV5-6 and TRBJ2-5; D is ambiguous. The germline V and J ends were trimmed by 2 bases and 4 bases, with 3 bases remaining between them. The V gene's germline CDR1 is SGHDT and CDR2 YYEEEE. The CDR3 extends over 11 amino acids. DNA of the CDR3: TGTGCCAGCAGCTTACTAGAGACCCAGTACTTC. This codes for CASSLLETQYF.

This clone came up a few times. The CDR3 reads CASSQGAYLDEQFF. The CDR3, as DNA: TGCGCCAGCAGCCAAGGGGCCTACTTGGATGAGCAGTTCTTC. This chain uses TRBV4-3 with TRBJ2-1; no clear D. The germline gives CDR1 LGHNA, CDR2 YSLEER. The CDR3 length is 14 residues. V dropped 1 base and J dropped 8 bases, with 12 bases sitting between them.

This clone was found a few times. The chain carries TRBV18 and TRBJ2-1; D may be TRBD2 (5 bases). Germline V lookup: CDR1 KGHSH, CDR2 LQKENI. This CDR3 region has 12 residues. V was cut by 5 bases and J by 8 bases, with 10 bases left in between. The CDR3 region has the DNA TGTGCCAGCTCAGGGCTGAGGGATGAGCAGTTCTTC. This encodes CASSGLRDEQFF.

This clone was seen a handful of times. V and J are TRBV7-9 and TRBJ1-1; D uncertain. Per germline, CDR1 SEHNR and CDR2 FQNEAQ (reference sequence). The CDR3 runs to 11 residues. V lost 4 bases and J lost 8, with 8 bases in between. CDR3 DNA: TGTGCCAGCAGCTCCTATTTAGAAGCTTTCTTT. It yields the protein CASSSYLEAFF.

This chain connects TRBV11-2 to TRBJ2-5, with D perhaps matching TRBD1 (6 bases). Germline-derived CDR1 and CDR2 are SGHAT and FQNNGV. Trimming took 5 bases from V and 7 from J, leaving 8 bases between them. CDR3 length: 11 residues. This chain's CDR3 is CASSQGMTQYF. The CDR3 DNA reads TGTGCCAGCAGCCAGGGGATGACCCAGTACTTC.

The CDR3 here is CANSEETQYF. CDR3 coding DNA: TGTGCCAACTCCGAAGAGACCCAGTACTTC. This chain uses TRBV6-5 with TRBJ2-5; no reliable D call. The CDR3 length is 10 residues. Trimming cost V 10 bases and J 3 bases, with 6 bases left between them. Germline V gene sequence: CDR1 MNHEY, CDR2 SVGAGI.

This clone has ten or more counts. The V call is TRBV14, the J call TRBJ2-3; 9 bases align to TRBD2. This CDR3 has 16 residues. V lost 0 bases and J lost 3; bases outside the gene matches: 4. CDR1 SGHDN and CDR2 FVKESK come from the germline V gene. CDR3 sequence: CASSQDSGSITDTQYF. CDR3 DNA sequence: TGTGCCAGCAGCCAAGATAGCGGGAGTATTACAGATACGCAGTATTTT.

This clone has at least ten counts. The gene calls are TRBV25-1 and TRBJ1-2, with 8 positions matching TRBD1. Germline values: CDR1 MGHDK, CDR2 SYGVNS. Trimming cost V 3 bases and J 3 bases; bases outside gene matches: 3. There are 14 residues in the CDR3. CDR3 region: CASSDGTGDYGYTF. The CDR3 DNA reads as TGTGCCAGCAGTGACGGGACAGGCGACTATGGCTACACCTTC.

This clone came up a few times. V gene TRBV29-1 combines with J gene TRBJ2-5; 7 bases fit TRBD2. The CDR3 length is 12 residues. V gave up 6 bases and J gave up 4 bases; unmatched junction bases: 5. From germline, CDR1 is SQVTM and CDR2 ANQGSEA. The CDR3 region is CSVGRGRETQYF. The CDR3, as DNA: TGCAGCGTAGGGAGGGGTAGAGAGACCCAGTACTTC.

V usage is TRBV19 and J usage is TRBJ2-1; 7 nucleotides agree with TRBD2. Germline V CDR1 and CDR2: LNHDA, SQIVND (reference sequence). Germline trimming cut 7 bases from V and 6 bases from J; bases unmatched to any gene: 9. The CDR3 has 14 residues. CDR3 protein: CASKVASGLNEQFF. The CDR3 DNA is TGTGCCAGTAAGGTGGCTAGCGGACTCAATGAGCAGTTCTTC.

This clone occurred a few times. V gene TRBV29-1 combines with J gene TRBJ1-1, with D perhaps TRBD1 (5 bases). Germline lookup yields CDR1 SQVTM and CDR2 ANQGSEA. Trimming took off 5 bases at V and 3 bases at J, with 13 bases between the two ends. The CDR3 consists of 13 residues. CDR3 nucleotides: TGCAGCGTTAAGGGCAGGGTGGACACTGAAGCTTTCTTT. Residues: CSVKGRVDTEAFF. Using reference TRBV29-1 and TRBJ1-1 for the parts outside the CDR3, the full variable domain is SAVISQKPSRDICQRGTSLTIQCQVDSQVTMMFWYRQQPGQSLTLIATANQGSEATYESGFVIDKFPISRPNLTFSTLTVSNMSPEDSSIYLCSVKGRVDTEAFFGQGTRLTVV.

The J gene is TRBJ2-1, the V gene TRBV4-1; D uncertain. The CDR3 runs to 16 residues. V dropped 8 bases and J dropped 3 bases, with 20 bases sitting between them. Germline CDR1 reads MGHRA; CDR2 reads YSYEKL. This CDR3 is CASRFMEGGDYNEQFF. CDR3 sequence (DNA): TGCGCCAGCCGCTTTATGGAAGGCGGAGACTACAATGAGCAGTTCTTC.

V gene TRBV18 combines with J gene TRBJ2-1; D not certain. Trimming cost V 4 bases and J 6 bases, with 10 bases left between them. Germline V gene data show CDR1 as KGHSH and CDR2 as LQKENI. CDR3 length: 13 amino acids. CDR3 loop: CASSLVRGNEQFF. The CDR3 DNA reads as TGTGCCAGCTCACTGGTCCGCGGCAATGAGCAGTTCTTC.

This clone appeared many times. The chain uses TRBV30 and TRBJ2-7, with D perhaps matching TRBD1 (6 bases). Trimming took 3 bases from V and 5 from J, leaving 14 bases between them. CDR1 and CDR2 from the germline V gene are GTSNPN and SVGIG (reference sequence). CDR3 size: 13 residues. The CDR3, as DNA: TGTGCCTGGAGAGTTACAGGGAGCAACGAGCAGTACTTC. Amino acids: CAWRVTGSNEQYF.

This clone was found a few times. The chain employs TRBV6-5 and TRBJ2-3, with a possible D match to TRBD2 (6 bases). This CDR3 spans 14 amino acids. Trimming shortened V by 8 bases and J by 1 base, and 13 bases separated the two germline ends. Germline assignment: CDR1 MNHEY and CDR2 SVGAGI. This chain's CDR3 is CASRSGEGTDTQYF. The CDR3 bases are TGTGCCAGCCGTTCGGGAGAGGGCACAGATACGCAGTATTTT.

This clone was counted only a few times. Additional DNA sequences in this sample encode the identical CDR3. This chain uses TRBV5-1 with TRBJ2-7; the D is unclear. Germline V CDR1 and CDR2: SGHRS, YFSETQ. The CDR3 has 12 residues. V shed 2 bases and J shed 0 bases, with 3 bases lying between them. CDR3 protein: CASSLPSYEQYF. The CDR3 DNA reads TGCGCCAGCAGCTTACCCTCCTACGAGCAGTACTTC.

The chain uses TRBV9 and TRBJ2-7, with TRBD2 matching 8 bases. The CDR3 contains 16 residues. Per germline, CDR1 SGDLS and CDR2 YYNGEE. J gave up 2 bases and V 0 bases, and 7 bases lay outside the gene matches. The DNA for the CDR3 is TGTGCCAGCAGCGTAGCTCCGGCGGGAGGCGCCTACGAGCAGTACTTC. Its translation: CASSVAPAGGAYEQYF.

The J gene is TRBJ1-1, the V gene TRBV9, with D possibly matching TRBD1 (5 bases). Trimming took 0 bases from V and 7 from J, leaving 13 bases between them. There are 14 residues in the CDR3. From germline, CDR1 is SGDLS and CDR2 YYNGEE. The CDR3 DNA follows: TGTGCCAGCAGCGTAGTGGGAAGGGGCGATGAAGCTTTCTTT. Translated: CASSVVGRGDEAFF. The whole variable domain, filled in from reference TRBV9 and TRBJ1-1, reads DSGVTQTPKHLITATGQRVTLRCSPRSGDLSVYWYQQSLDQGLQFLIQYYNGEERAKGNILERFSAQQFPDLHSELNLSSLELGDSALYFCASSVVGRGDEAFFGQGTRLTVV.

The chain recombines TRBV5-1 with TRBJ2-1; 7 bases agree with TRBD1. V shed 1 base and J 7 bases; nucleotides not matched to a gene: 8. This CDR3 comprises 15 residues. Germline assignment: CDR1 SGHRS and CDR2 YFSETQ. Here the CDR3 DNA reads TGCGCCAGCAGCTTGCCACAGGGGATAGGAAATGAGCAGTTCTTC. Protein: CASSLPQGIGNEQFF. Full variable domain (missing parts from reference TRBV5-1 and TRBJ2-1): KAGVTQTPRYLIKTRGQQVTLSCSPISGHRSVSWYQQTPGQGLQFLFEYFSETQRNKGNFPGRFSGRQFSNSRSEMNVSTLELGDSALYLCASSLPQGIGNEQFFGPGTRLTVL.

In this sample, this clone turned up a few times. The CDR3 protein is CASSLTGAFRELFF. The CDR3 DNA is TGTGCCAGCAGCTTAACCGGGGCGTTCAGGGAGCTGTTTTTT. This chain uses TRBV7-2 with TRBJ2-2; D might be TRBD1 or TRBD2, each matching 5 bases. Germline V gene sequence: CDR1 SGHTA, CDR2 FQGNSA. The CDR3 covers 14 residues. Trimming shortened V by 2 bases and J by 9 bases, and 13 bases separated the two germline ends.

The chain recombines TRBV5-4 with TRBJ2-7; D ambiguous. Trimming shortened V by 7 bases and J by 4 bases, and 18 bases separated the two germline ends. The CDR3 consists of 14 residues. The germline V gene encodes CDR1 SGHNT and CDR2 YYREEE (reference sequence). CDR3 protein: CASSSFRSEYEQYF. DNA for the CDR3: TGTGCCAGCTCTTCCTTTCGGAGTGAGTACGAGCAGTACTTC.

The V and J genes are TRBV27 and TRBJ1-1; D unclear. V lost 0 bases, J lost 0 bases, and 5 bases lay in between. Germline values: CDR1 MNHEY, CDR2 SMNVEV (reference sequence). The CDR3 consists of 14 residues. CDR3 amino acids: CASSLSRMNTEAFF. CDR3 sequence (DNA): TGTGCCAGCAGTTTATCACGCATGAACACTGAAGCTTTCTTT.

In its sample, this clone ranks as medium-sized (0.01 to 0.1%). Different DNA sequences within this sample yield the same CDR3. The chain couples TRBV15 to TRBJ1-4; unclear D gene. CDR1 and CDR2 (germline): LNHNV, YYDKDF (reference sequence). This CDR3 contains 15 residues. Trimming pared 0 bases from V and 6 bases from J, leaving 11 bases between. The DNA for the CDR3 is TGTGCCACCAGCAGAGATTTGGGGTGGGATGAAAAACTGTTTTTT. Translating it yields CATSRDLGWDEKLFF.

This clone was seen only a few times. Additional DNA sequences in this sample encode the identical CDR3. V usage is TRBV30 and J usage is TRBJ2-1, with D tentatively TRBD2 (5 bases). Looked up from germline, CDR1 is GTSNPN and CDR2 is SVGIG (reference sequence). V was cut by 1 base and J by 4 bases, with 8 bases left in between. The CDR3 consists of 13 residues. In nucleotides, the CDR3 is TGTGCCTGGAGTGAGGACTCGTACAATGAGCAGTTCTTC. It is translated as CAWSEDSYNEQFF. Supplemented by reference TRBV30 and TRBJ2-1, the full variable domain reads SQTIHQWPATLVQPVGSPLSLECTVEGTSNPNLYWYRQAAGRGLQLLFYSVGIGQISSEVPQNLSASRPQDRQFILSSKKLLLSDSGFYLCAWSEDSYNEQFFGPGTRLTVL.

This clone was seen only a few times. The V gene is TRBV18, the J gene TRBJ2-3; D unclear. Trimming took off 8 bases at V and 5 bases at J, with 14 bases between the two ends. The CDR3 is made up of 13 amino acids. Germline V gives CDR1 KGHSH, CDR2 LQKENI. The CDR3 coding sequence is TGTGCCAGCGAGAGCCTTCCCCGAGATACGCAGTATTTT. Residues: CASESLPRDTQYF.

V and J are TRBV5-6 and TRBJ2-2; TRBD1 or TRBD2 may be the D gene (5 bases each). V lost 1 base, J lost 2 bases, and 9 bases lay in between. Germline CDR1 and CDR2: SGHDT and YYEEEE. The CDR3 is made up of 15 amino acids. The CDR3 is CASSLMGVNTGELFF. In DNA, the CDR3 is TGTGCCAGCAGCTTGATGGGGGTCAACACCGGGGAGCTGTTTTTT.

This clone was seen a few times. The chain links TRBV14 to TRBJ2-1, with 7 bases that match TRBD2. CDR1 and CDR2 from the germline V gene are SGHDN and FVKESK. Trimming took 4 bases from V and 0 from J; bases not matched to a gene: 6. There are 16 residues in the CDR3. In DNA, the CDR3 is TGTGCCAGCAGCCGAATAAGCGGGAACTCCTACAATGAGCAGTTCTTC. Amino acid sequence: CASSRISGNSYNEQFF. The full variable domain, with the rest looked up from reference TRBV14 and TRBJ2-1, is EAGVTQFPSHSVIEKGQTVTLRCDPISGHDNLYWYRRVMGKEIKFLLHFVKESKQDESGMPNNRFLAERTGGTYSTLKVQPAELEDSGVYFCASSRISGNSYNEQFFGPGTRLTVL.

The sample holds a few counts of this clone. V usage is TRBV7-2 and J usage is TRBJ2-7; 15 bases line up with TRBD2. Germline values: CDR1 SGHTA, CDR2 FQGNSA. CDR3 size: 17 residues. V lost 5 bases, J lost 3 bases, and 8 bases stayed unmatched. DNA for the CDR3: TGTGCCAGCAGCCCCGTGGGACTAGCGGGAGGAAGCTACGAGCAGTACTTC. Translated, it gives CASSPVGLAGGSYEQYF.